One and the same sample provided the 24 T cell receptor beta chains below, sequenced in a study of blood T cell repertoires in COVID-19 (dated by TCRdb to the early 2020s). The library relied on the immunoSEQ multiplex PCR assay. This immuneACCESS table, as held by TCRdb, lists in-frame sequences with V and J called but not all clones. Of the missing ones, under half trace to an unresolved V gene in checked studies; the others have no known cause. The sample table lists 230,000 or so clones, 65% to 90% of them with a count of one. Clones ranked in the top ten supply under 2.5% of the sample. Source material: peripheral blood. Every receptor here comes from a middle-aged man who had recovered from COVID-19.

This clone was recorded only once. The CDR3 DNA follows: TGTGCCAGCAGCTTGCCTTCTAGCGGGAGGACCGAGCAGTACTTC. It translates to CASSLPSSGRTEQYF. The chain employs TRBV5-4 and TRBJ2-7; 11 bases agree with TRBD2. From germline, CDR1 is SGHNT and CDR2 YYREEE (reference sequence). The ends lost 1 base at V and 6 bases at J; junction bases unmatched: 6. The length of the CDR3 is 15 residues.

The chain combines TRBV3-1 (or the pseudogene TRBV3-2) with TRBJ1-3, with D unclear. V was shortened by 4 bases and J by 0 bases, with 13 bases between the two germline ends. CDR1 LGHDT and CDR2 YNNKEL come from the germline V gene (reference sequence). The CDR3 is made up of 16 amino acids. In DNA form, the CDR3 reads TGTGCCAGCAGCCCCCTATTCCGTAGCTCTGGAAACACCATATATTTT. Its translation: CASSPLFRSSGNTIYF.

This clone came up once. The chain carries TRBV5-1 and TRBJ2-1; perhaps TRBD2 as D (5 bases). CDR1 is SGHRS and CDR2 is YFSETQ in the germline V gene. The CDR3 spans 17 residues. Trimming left V 0 bases short and J 7 bases short, with 20 bases between. The CDR3 DNA reads as TGCGCCAGCAGCTTGGGCCCCATAAGCGGTGAAGGGAATGAGCAGTTCTTC. This gives the protein CASSLGPISGEGNEQFF.

The gene calls are TRBV20-1 and TRBJ2-4, with TRBD1 matching over 8 bases. The J segment lost 0 bases and the V segment lost 3 bases, leaving 7 bases of the junction unmatched. Germline values: CDR1 DFQATT, CDR2 SNEGSKA (reference sequence). This CDR3 is 16 amino acids long. The CDR3 DNA reads as TGCAGTGCTAGTGACGGACAGGGCCTAGCCAAAAACATTCAGTACTTC. Protein sequence: CSASDGQGLAKNIQYF.

This rearrangement joins TRBV6-5 to TRBJ1-5; unclear D gene. The germline V gene has CDR1 MNHEY and CDR2 SVGAGI. The CDR3 loop spans 11 amino acids. V was cut by 6 bases and J by 4 bases, with 4 bases left in between. CDR3 residues: CASSLNQPQHF. The DNA for the CDR3 is TGTGCCAGCAGCCTTAATCAGCCCCAGCATTTT.

V gene TRBV23-1 combines with J gene TRBJ1-5; TRBD1 is a possible D gene (6 bases). TRBV23-1 is flagged as an ORF with uncertain function. Trimming left V 4 bases short and J 7 bases short, with 11 bases between. The CDR3 is 13 amino acids. CDR3 DNA: TGCGCCAGCAGTCCGGGGGGCCGGCAGCCCCAGCATTTT. Translation: CASSPGGRQPQHF.

This chain links TRBV5-1 with TRBJ2-7; 11 bases are shared with TRBD1. J was trimmed by 2 bases and V by 0 bases; bases with no gene match: 1. CDR3 size: 15 residues. The V gene's germline CDR1 is SGHRS and CDR2 YFSETQ. This CDR3 is CASSLVGQGAYEQYF. The CDR3 DNA follows: TGCGCCAGCAGCTTGGTGGGACAGGGGGCCTACGAGCAGTACTTC.

The V and J genes are TRBV6-5 and TRBJ1-1, with 7 bases that match TRBD1. Germline lookup yields CDR1 MNHEY and CDR2 SVGAGI. Trimming cost V 10 bases and J 0 bases; bases outside gene matches: 5. This CDR3 has 13 residues. The CDR3: CATAGQLNTEAFF. CDR3 nucleotides: TGTGCCACCGCGGGACAGCTGAACACTGAAGCTTTCTTT.

CDR3 sequence: CASSLDLASETQYF. Here the CDR3 DNA reads TGTGCCAGCAGCTTGGACCTAGCCTCCGAGACCCAGTACTTC. The chain uses TRBV5-4 and TRBJ2-5; possibly TRBD2 for D (5 bases). The ends were cut back, 0 bases at V and 5 bases at J, with 11 bases in the middle. Germline V CDR1 and CDR2: SGHNT, YYREEE (reference sequence). The CDR3 consists of 14 residues.

The V gene is TRBV18, the J gene TRBJ1-2, with TRBD1 matching over 7 bases. Unmatched junction bases numbered 8, after V lost 8 bases and J lost 5 bases. Germline V CDR1 and CDR2: KGHSH, LQKENI. The CDR3 is made up of 13 amino acids. The CDR3 here is CASTPGQQYGYTF. CDR3 DNA sequence: TGTGCCAGCACCCCGGGACAGCAGTATGGCTACACCTTC.

This clone was counted once. This chain connects TRBV27 to TRBJ2-3; TRBD2 aligns across 13 bases. The ends lost 3 bases at V and 2 bases at J; junction bases unmatched: 5. The V gene's germline CDR1 is MNHEY and CDR2 SMNVEV (reference sequence). The CDR3 is 17 amino acids. Written as DNA, the CDR3 is TGTGCCAGCAGTTTCAGAGGGACTAGCGGGAACACAGATACGCAGTATTTT. As protein: CASSFRGTSGNTDTQYF.

The gene calls are TRBV19 and TRBJ2-3; D is ambiguous. V lost 4 bases and J lost 0, with 5 bases in between. This CDR3 region has 13 residues. The V gene's germline CDR1 is LNHDA and CDR2 SQIVND (reference sequence). The CDR3 DNA reads as TGTGCCAGTAGTAAAAGCAGCACAGATACGCAGTATTTT. It is translated as CASSKSSTDTQYF.

This clone appeared a single time. The chain joins TRBV29-1 to TRBJ2-4, with 8 bases that match TRBD1. Germline-derived CDR1 and CDR2 are SQVTM and ANQGSEA. Germline trimming cut 6 bases from V and 8 bases from J; bases unmatched to any gene: 6. This CDR3 has 12 residues. The CDR3 region is CSVTDRGDIQYF. DNA of the CDR3: TGCAGCGTAACAGACAGGGGAGACATTCAGTACTTC.

The DNA for the CDR3 is TGTGCCAGTAGTATTACTCTGAACTATGGCTACACCTTC. It yields the protein CASSITLNYGYTF. This rearrangement joins TRBV19 to TRBJ1-2; no clear D gene. There are 13 residues in the CDR3. With 3 bases removed from V and 2 bases from J, the gap between germline ends came to 7 bases. The germline gives CDR1 LNHDA, CDR2 SQIVND (reference sequence).

The V call is TRBV2, the J call TRBJ1-5; 8 bases agree with TRBD1. V shed 6 bases, J shed 4 bases, and the junction held 5 bases outside the gene matches. The CDR3 spans 14 residues. Germline loops: CDR1 SNHLY, CDR2 FYNNEI. This CDR3 reads CASRGDRRNQPQHF. DNA for the CDR3: TGTGCCAGCAGGGGGGACAGGAGAAATCAGCCCCAGCATTTT. The variable domain in full, with the rest retrieved from reference TRBV2 and TRBJ1-5, is EPEVTQTPSHQVTQMGQEVILRCVPISNHLYFYWYRQILGQKVEFLVSFYNNEISEKSEIFDDQFSVERPDGSNFTLKIRSTKLEDSAMYFCASRGDRRNQPQHFGDGTRLSIL.

This sequence joins TRBV20-1 and TRBJ2-7; TRBD1 might be the D (5 bases). V dropped 3 bases and J dropped 3 bases, with 15 bases sitting between them. The CDR3 has 14 amino acids. CDR1 and CDR2 from the germline V gene are DFQATT and SNEGSKA (reference sequence). As DNA, the CDR3 is TGCAGTGCTAGTTTGCGACAGACGAACTACGAGCAGTACTTC. This encodes CSASLRQTNYEQYF.

This clone was recorded only once. The V and J genes are TRBV7-2 and TRBJ2-1; 8 bases line up with TRBD2. V trimming: 1 base; J trimming: 5 bases; junction bases outside the gene matches: 4. Germline V lookup: CDR1 SGHTA, CDR2 FQGNSA. CDR3 length: 15 residues. DNA for the CDR3: TGTGCCAGCAGCTTAGGTGGTAGCGGGAACAATGAGCAGTTCTTC. It is translated as CASSLGGSGNNEQFF. Combining the CDR3 with reference TRBV7-2 and TRBJ2-1 gives the whole variable domain GAGVSQSPSNKVTEKGKDVELRCDPISGHTALYWYRQSLGQGLEFLIYFQGNSAPDKSGLPSDRFSAERTGGSVSTLTIQRTQQEDSAVYLCASSLGGSGNNEQFFGPGTRLTVL.

The rearrangement joins TRBV2 to TRBJ1-5; 9 positions agree with TRBD1. Trimming cost V 2 bases and J 4 bases; bases outside gene matches: 3. Germline-derived CDR1 and CDR2 are SNHLY and FYNNEI. The CDR3 contains 15 residues. The CDR3: CASSESGTGNQPQHF. CDR3 nucleotides: TGTGCCAGCAGTGAATCTGGGACAGGGAATCAGCCCCAGCATTTT. The complete variable domain, with remaining parts taken from reference TRBV2 and TRBJ1-5, reads EPEVTQTPSHQVTQMGQEVILRCVPISNHLYFYWYRQILGQKVEFLVSFYNNEISEKSEIFDDQFSVERPDGSNFTLKIRSTKLEDSAMYFCASSESGTGNQPQHFGDGTRLSIL.

The chain couples TRBV7-9 to TRBJ1-1; no clear D gene. CDR1 is SEHNR and CDR2 is FQNEAQ in the germline V gene (reference sequence). This CDR3 is 14 amino acids long. V was trimmed by 1 base and J by 0 bases, leaving 6 bases between them. CDR3: CASSLEQMNTEAFF. For the CDR3, the DNA is TGTGCCAGCAGCTTAGAACAGATGAACACTGAAGCTTTCTTT.

The J gene is TRBJ2-7, the V gene TRBV5-1; the D gene is possibly TRBD2 (6 bases). V lost 0 bases, J lost 4 bases, and 14 bases lay in between. The CDR3 runs 15 residues. The germline gives CDR1 SGHRS, CDR2 YFSETQ. The CDR3 loop reads CASSLATGVGYEQYF. In nucleotides, the CDR3 is TGCGCCAGCAGCTTGGCGACGGGGGTTGGGTACGAGCAGTACTTC. The full variable domain, its missing parts supplied by reference TRBV5-1 and TRBJ2-7, is KAGVTQTPRYLIKTRGQQVTLSCSPISGHRSVSWYQQTPGQGLQFLFEYFSETQRNKGNFPGRFSGRQFSNSRSEMNVSTLELGDSALYLCASSLATGVGYEQYFGPGTRLTVT.

The chain couples TRBV27 to TRBJ1-2, with 7 bases matching TRBD1. CDR1 is MNHEY and CDR2 is SMNVEV in the germline V gene (reference sequence). The CDR3 has 14 residues. V shed 2 bases and J 7 bases; nucleotides not matched to a gene: 7. The CDR3 region is CASSLRTGGFGYTF. The CDR3 nucleotides read TGTGCCAGCAGTTTAAGGACAGGTGGTTTTGGCTACACCTTC.

This chain links TRBV5-1 with TRBJ1-1, with D maybe TRBD1 (5 bases). The ends were cut back, 2 bases at V and 1 base at J, with 12 bases in the middle. CDR3 size: 15 residues. CDR1 and CDR2 from the germline V gene are SGHRS and YFSETQ. In DNA form, the CDR3 reads TGCGCCAGCAGCTTTACGACAGTCGGGAACACTGAAGCTTTCTTT. It codes for CASSFTTVGNTEAFF.

The V call is TRBV6-2 or TRBV6-3, the J call TRBJ1-2; D possibly corresponds to TRBD1 (6 bases). The germline V gene encodes CDR1 MNHEY and CDR2 SVGEGT. The CDR3 totals 14 residues. The V and J ends lost 6 bases and 8 bases respectively, with 19 bases between them. The CDR3 protein is CASSQRAGTNGYTF. In nucleotides, the CDR3 is TGTGCCAGCAGCCAACGGGCCGGGACAAACGGCTACACCTTC.

V and J are TRBV2 and TRBJ2-1; a weak D match, TRBD1 (5 bases). V lost 11 bases and J lost 5, with 16 bases in between. Germline values: CDR1 SNHLY, CDR2 FYNNEI. This CDR3 is 13 amino acids long. For the CDR3, the DNA is TGTGCCGTCTGGGGCAACAGAGACAATGAGCAGTTCTTC. Amino acid sequence: CAVWGNRDNEQFF.